This T cell receptor beta chain derives from a study of T cell changes during pregnancy in multiple sclerosis. Sequencing was performed with immunoSEQ multiplex PCR; in TCRdb, only in-frame clones are kept and a portion is missing. The sample holds 40,000 to 45,000 clones, about 94% seen once. This sample comprised peripheral blood, obtained in the third trimester of pregnancy. The receptor comes from a female donor with multiple sclerosis, enrolled in a pregnancy study.

As DNA, the CDR3 is TGCGCCAGCAGCGGGGGGGCAAACACCGGGGAGCTGTTTTTT. Translating it yields CASSGGANTGELFF. This chain uses TRBV5-1 with TRBJ2-2; D may be TRBD2 (7 bases). V lost 4 bases and J lost 2, with 9 bases in between. CDR1 and CDR2 (germline): SGHRS, YFSETQ. This CDR3 comprises 14 residues. The full variable domain, with the rest looked up from reference TRBV5-1 and TRBJ2-2, is KAGVTQTPRYLIKTRGQQVTLSCSPISGHRSVSWYQQTPGQGLQFLFEYFSETQRNKGNFPGRFSGRQFSNSRSEMNVSTLELGDSALYLCASSGGANTGELFFGEGSRLTVL.